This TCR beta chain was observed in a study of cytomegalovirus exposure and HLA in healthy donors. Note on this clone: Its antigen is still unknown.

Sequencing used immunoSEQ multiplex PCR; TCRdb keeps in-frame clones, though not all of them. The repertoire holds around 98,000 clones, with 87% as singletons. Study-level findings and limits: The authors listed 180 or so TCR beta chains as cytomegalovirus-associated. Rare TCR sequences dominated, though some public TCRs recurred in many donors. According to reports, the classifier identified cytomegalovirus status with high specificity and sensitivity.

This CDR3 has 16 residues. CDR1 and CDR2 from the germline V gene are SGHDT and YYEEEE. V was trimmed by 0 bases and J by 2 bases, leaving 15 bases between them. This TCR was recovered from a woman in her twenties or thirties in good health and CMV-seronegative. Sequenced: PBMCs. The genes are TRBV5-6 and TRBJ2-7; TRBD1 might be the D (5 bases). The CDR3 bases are TGTGCCAGCAGCTTGGGTCCCAGGGATATAACCTACGAGCAGTACTTC. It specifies CASSLGPRDITYEQYF.